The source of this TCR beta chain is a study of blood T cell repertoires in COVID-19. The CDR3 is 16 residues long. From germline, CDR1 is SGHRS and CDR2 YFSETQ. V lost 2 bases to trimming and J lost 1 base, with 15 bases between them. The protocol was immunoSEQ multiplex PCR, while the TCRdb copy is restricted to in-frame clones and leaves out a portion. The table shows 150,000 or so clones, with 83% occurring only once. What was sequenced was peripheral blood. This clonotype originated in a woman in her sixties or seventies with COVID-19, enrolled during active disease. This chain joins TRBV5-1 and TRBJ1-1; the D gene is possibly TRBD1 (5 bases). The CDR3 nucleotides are TGCGCCAGCAGCTTAGGACACCAAAAAGGGAACACTGAAGCTTTCTTT. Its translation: CASSLGHQKGNTEAFF.